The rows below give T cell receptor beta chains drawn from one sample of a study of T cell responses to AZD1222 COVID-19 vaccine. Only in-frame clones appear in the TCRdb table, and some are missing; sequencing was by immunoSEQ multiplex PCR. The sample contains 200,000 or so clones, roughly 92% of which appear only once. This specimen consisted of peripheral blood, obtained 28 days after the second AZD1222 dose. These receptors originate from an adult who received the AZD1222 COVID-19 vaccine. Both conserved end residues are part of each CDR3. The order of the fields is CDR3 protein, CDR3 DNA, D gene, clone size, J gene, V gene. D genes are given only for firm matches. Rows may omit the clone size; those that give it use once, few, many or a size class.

CDR3aa: CASSPPTGGLAEAFF
CDR3nt: TGCGCCAGCAGCCCGCCGACAGGGGGCTTAGCTGAAGCTTTCTTT
d_gene: TRBD1
abundance: -
j_gene: TRBJ1-1
v_gene: TRBV5-1

CDR3aa: CASSPQLRRAHNEQFF
CDR3nt: TGTGCCAGCAGCCCCCAACTGAGAAGGGCCCACAATGAGCAGTTCTTC
d_gene: -
abundance: -
j_gene: TRBJ2-1
v_gene: TRBV5-6

CDR3aa: CASSLSGGEETQYF
CDR3nt: TGTGCCAGCAGCCTTAGCGGGGGGGAAGAGACCCAGTACTTC
d_gene: TRBD2
abundance: -
j_gene: TRBJ2-5
v_gene: TRBV9

CDR3aa: CASSYTAQNTEAFF
CDR3nt: TGTGCCAGCAGCTATACAGCACAGAACACTGAAGCTTTCTTT
d_gene: -
abundance: -
j_gene: TRBJ1-1
v_gene: TRBV6-2/TRBV6-3

CDR3aa: CASRIGVTYNSPLHF
CDR3nt: TGTGCCAGCCGTATCGGGGTCACCTATAATTCACCCCTCCACTTT
d_gene: -
abundance: -
j_gene: TRBJ1-6
v_gene: TRBV27

CDR3aa: CAISGDNSGNTIYF
CDR3nt: TGTGCCATCAGTGGGGACAACTCTGGAAACACCATATATTTT
d_gene: -
abundance: -
j_gene: TRBJ1-3
v_gene: TRBV10-3

CDR3aa: CASSERQVSDTQYF
CDR3nt: TGTGCCAGCAGTGAAAGACAGGTTTCAGATACGCAGTATTTT
d_gene: -
abundance: -
j_gene: TRBJ2-3
v_gene: TRBV2

CDR3aa: CASRGQDNTEAFF
CDR3nt: TGTGCCAGCCGCGGACAGGATAATACTGAAGCTTTCTTT
d_gene: TRBD1
abundance: -
j_gene: TRBJ1-1
v_gene: TRBV11-1

CDR3aa: CASSKDILETQYF
CDR3nt: TGTGCCAGCAGTAAGGACATTTTGGAGACCCAGTACTTC
d_gene: -
abundance: -
j_gene: TRBJ2-5
v_gene: TRBV27

CDR3aa: CASSLSTGTANTEAFF
CDR3nt: TGTGCCAGCAGTCTTAGCACCGGGACAGCGAACACTGAAGCTTTCTTT
d_gene: TRBD1
abundance: -
j_gene: TRBJ1-1
v_gene: TRBV9

CDR3aa: CASSQGFSAHAYNEQFF
CDR3nt: TGCGCCAGCAGCCAAGGTTTCTCGGCTCATGCCTACAATGAGCAGTTCTTC
d_gene: -
abundance: -
j_gene: TRBJ2-1
v_gene: TRBV4-1

CDR3aa: CASSLELVSTFGNTIYF
CDR3nt: TGTGCCAGCAGCTTAGAATTGGTCAGCACTTTCGGAAACACCATATATTTT
d_gene: -
abundance: once
j_gene: TRBJ1-3
v_gene: TRBV11-2

CDR3aa: CASRQDGTNSPLHF
CDR3nt: TGTGCCAGCAGACAGGACGGGACAAATTCACCCCTCCACTTT
d_gene: -
abundance: -
j_gene: TRBJ1-6
v_gene: TRBV3-1/TRBV3-2

CDR3aa: CASSITPGANEKLFF
CDR3nt: TGTGCCAGTAGTATAACGCCGGGGGCCAATGAAAAACTGTTTTTT
d_gene: -
abundance: -
j_gene: TRBJ1-4
v_gene: TRBV19

CDR3aa: CATSRDRGTGELFF
CDR3nt: TGTGCCACCAGCAGAGACAGGGGGACCGGGGAGCTGTTTTTT
d_gene: TRBD1
abundance: -
j_gene: TRBJ2-2
v_gene: TRBV15

CDR3aa: CASSIDSTYEQYF
CDR3nt: TGTGCCAGTAGTATTGACAGTACCTACGAGCAGTACTTC
d_gene: -
abundance: -
j_gene: TRBJ2-7
v_gene: TRBV19

CDR3aa: CASSPVGSSYNSPLHF
CDR3nt: TGTGCCAGCTCACCAGTGGGGAGCTCCTATAATTCACCCCTCCACTTT
d_gene: -
abundance: -
j_gene: TRBJ1-6
v_gene: TRBV18

CDR3aa: CASSFRGLGDNEQFF
CDR3nt: TGTGCCAGCAGTTTTAGAGGGCTGGGGGACAATGAGCAGTTCTTC
d_gene: -
abundance: -
j_gene: TRBJ2-1
v_gene: TRBV27

CDR3aa: CASSPSGEGARTGELFF
CDR3nt: TGTGCCAGCAGCCCCTCCGGGGAGGGGGCGCGCACCGGGGAGCTGTTTTTT
d_gene: -
abundance: -
j_gene: TRBJ2-2
v_gene: TRBV9

CDR3aa: CAISVLGLTEAFF
CDR3nt: TGTGCCATCAGTGTGTTAGGCCTCACTGAAGCTTTCTTT
d_gene: -
abundance: -
j_gene: TRBJ1-1
v_gene: TRBV10-3

CDR3aa: CASSLTGGATEAFF
CDR3nt: TGTGCCAGCAGTTTAACAGGGGGTGCCACTGAAGCTTTCTTT
d_gene: TRBD1
abundance: -
j_gene: TRBJ1-1
v_gene: TRBV6-5

CDR3aa: CASSQGLAGANEQFF
CDR3nt: TGTGCCAGCAGCCAAGGACTAGCGGGGGCCAATGAGCAGTTCTTC
d_gene: TRBD2
abundance: -
j_gene: TRBJ2-1
v_gene: TRBV3-1/TRBV3-2

CDR3aa: CASSFGTGANSPLHF
CDR3nt: TGTGCCAGCAGTTTCGGGACAGGAGCGAATTCACCCCTCCACTTT
d_gene: TRBD1
abundance: -
j_gene: TRBJ1-6
v_gene: TRBV27

CDR3aa: CASSRAVNTEAFF
CDR3nt: TGTGCCAGTTCAAGGGCGGTCAACACTGAAGCTTTCTTT
d_gene: -
abundance: -
j_gene: TRBJ1-1
v_gene: TRBV19

CDR3aa: CASSQSSGADGYTF
CDR3nt: TGTGCCAGCAGCCAATCGTCGGGGGCCGATGGCTACACCTTC
d_gene: -
abundance: -
j_gene: TRBJ1-2
v_gene: TRBV16

CDR3aa: CASSLGGTLIQPQHF
CDR3nt: TGTGCCAGCAGCTTAGGGGGAACCTTGATTCAGCCCCAGCATTTT
d_gene: -
abundance: -
j_gene: TRBJ1-5
v_gene: TRBV7-9

CDR3aa: CASSHLRALTGELFF
CDR3nt: TGTGCCAGCAGTCACCTCCGGGCCCTCACCGGGGAGCTGTTTTTT
d_gene: -
abundance: -
j_gene: TRBJ2-2
v_gene: TRBV6-5

CDR3aa: CASRLAGAYEQYF
CDR3nt: TGTGCCAGTAGACTAGCGGGGGCCTACGAGCAGTACTTC
d_gene: TRBD2
abundance: -
j_gene: TRBJ2-7
v_gene: TRBV12-3/TRBV12-4

CDR3aa: CASGARRGRDSPLHF
CDR3nt: TGTGCCAGCGGGGCCCGCCGGGGGAGGGATTCACCCCTCCACTTT
d_gene: -
abundance: -
j_gene: TRBJ1-6
v_gene: TRBV2

CDR3aa: CASSSALRGPYNEQFF
CDR3nt: TGTGCCAGCTCATCCGCCTTGCGGGGTCCTTACAATGAGCAGTTCTTC
d_gene: -
abundance: once
j_gene: TRBJ2-1
v_gene: TRBV18

CDR3aa: CASSRLTSIKETQYF
CDR3nt: TGCGCCAGCAGCCGCCTGACTAGCATAAAAGAGACCCAGTACTTC
d_gene: TRBD2
abundance: -
j_gene: TRBJ2-5
v_gene: TRBV4-1

CDR3aa: CASSQGQGNGYTF
CDR3nt: TGTGCCAGCTCACAGGGACAAGGAAATGGCTACACCTTC
d_gene: -
abundance: -
j_gene: TRBJ1-2
v_gene: TRBV18

CDR3aa: CASSSGQGLSPLHF
CDR3nt: TGTGCCAGCAGCTCGGGACAGGGACTCTCACCCCTCCACTTT
d_gene: TRBD1
abundance: -
j_gene: TRBJ1-6
v_gene: TRBV11-2

CDR3aa: CASSPSGGAIDTQYF
CDR3nt: TGCGCCAGCAGCCCTAGCGGGGGGGCCATAGATACGCAGTATTTT
d_gene: TRBD2
abundance: once
j_gene: TRBJ2-3
v_gene: TRBV5-1

CDR3aa: CASSVGSHNEQFF
CDR3nt: TGTGCCAGCAGCGTAGGGTCCCACAATGAGCAGTTCTTC
d_gene: -
abundance: few
j_gene: TRBJ2-1
v_gene: TRBV9

CDR3aa: CASSSRRVSGANVLTF
CDR3nt: TGTGCCAGCAGCTCGAGACGGGTCTCTGGGGCCAACGTCCTGACTTTC
d_gene: -
abundance: -
j_gene: TRBJ2-6
v_gene: TRBV13

CDR3aa: CASSQGLDGNTIYF
CDR3nt: TGTGCCAGCAGCCAAGGATTAGATGGAAACACCATATATTTT
d_gene: -
abundance: -
j_gene: TRBJ1-3
v_gene: TRBV3-1/TRBV3-2